This TCR beta chain derives from a study of cytomegalovirus exposure and HLA in healthy donors. The PCR was carried out with 60 Vbeta primers and 13 Jbeta primers. The repertoire was sequenced with immunoSEQ multiplex PCR; TCRdb's copy has only in-frame clones and lacks some. The sample records around 130,000 clones, about 80% being singletons. CDR1 is KGHSH, CDR2 LQKENI, per germline. The CDR3 length is 17 residues. Deletions cut 3 bases from V and 0 bases from J, with 17 bases between. The clonotype was recovered from a man younger than 45 in good health and CMV-seronegative. The V gene is TRBV18, the J gene TRBJ1-2; tentatively, D is TRBD1 (6 bases). The sample comprised PBMCs. The CDR3 here is CASSPSNRDTANYGYTF. The CDR3 nucleotides are TGTGCCAGCTCACCGTCAAACCGGGACACAGCTAACTATGGCTACACCTTC.